This entry lists 5 T cell receptor beta chains sequenced from one sample in a study of blood T cell repertoires in COVID-19. Measured with immunoSEQ multiplex PCR; TCRdb has only the in-frame clones, and not every one. This repertoire shows over 40,000 clones, around four fifths found once; its top ten account for 6% to 7.5%. The sample consisted of peripheral blood. The receptors here all came from a man in his sixties with active COVID-19.

V and J are TRBV27 and TRBJ2-2; TRBD1 agrees at 9 bases. Germline V lookup: CDR1 MNHEY, CDR2 SMNVEV (reference sequence). V was clipped by 8 bases and J by 5 bases; unmatched bases: 9. The CDR3 runs to 15 residues. The CDR3 spells CASGLSGTGTGELFF. CDR3 nucleotide sequence: TGTGCCAGCGGGCTTTCCGGGACAGGGACCGGGGAGCTGTTTTTT.

This sequence joins TRBV4-2 and TRBJ2-7; D might be TRBD2 (6 bases). The germline V gene encodes CDR1 LGHNA and CDR2 YNFKEQ. There are 18 residues in the CDR3. V was pared by 0 bases and J by 0 bases, with 18 bases between. The DNA of the CDR3 is TGTGCCAGCAGCCAAGAGTCTTTTCGGGTTAGCGGCTCCTACGAGCAGTACTTC. It yields the protein CASSQESFRVSGSYEQYF.

The chain joins TRBV7-8 to TRBJ1-4; D is ambiguous. V dropped 2 bases and J dropped 5 bases, with 12 bases sitting between them. The germline gives CDR1 SGHVS, CDR2 FQNEAQ. This CDR3 has 15 amino acids. CDR3 in DNA: TGTGCCAGCAGCTTATCGGGTTTGTCGAATGAAAAACTGTTTTTT. Amino acids: CASSLSGLSNEKLFF. Complete variable domain (other parts from reference TRBV7-8 and TRBJ1-4): GAGVSQSPRYKVAKRGQDVALRCDPISGHVSLFWYQQALGQGPEFLTYFQNEAQLDKSGLPSDRFFAERPEGSVSTLKIQRTQQEDSAVYLCASSLSGLSNEKLFFGSGTQLSVL.

The chain employs TRBV19 and TRBJ2-1; D remains ambiguous. Between the trimmed V and J ends, which lost 4 bases and 1 base, there was a span of 11 bases. This CDR3 has 15 residues. Germline CDR1 reads LNHDA; CDR2 reads SQIVND (reference sequence). CDR3 residues: CASSTSGRSYNEQFF. CDR3 nucleotides: TGTGCCAGTAGTACCTCAGGTAGGTCCTACAATGAGCAGTTCTTC.

This chain uses TRBV3-1 (or the pseudogene TRBV3-2) with TRBJ2-7; a weak D match, TRBD2 (5 bases). The ends were cut back, 6 bases at V and 2 bases at J, with 11 bases in the middle. Looked up from germline, CDR1 is LGHDT and CDR2 is YNNKEL (reference sequence). The CDR3 is made up of 13 amino acids. The CDR3 loop reads CASSVGETYEQYF. In nucleotides, the CDR3 is TGTGCCAGCAGTGTCGGGGAGACCTACGAGCAGTACTTC.